This T cell receptor (beta chain) was captured in a study of cytomegalovirus exposure and HLA in healthy donors. Study-wide context: Counted in an early data release were some 81 million unique TCRs from HLA-typed donors. The study placed 70% to 90% of its approximately 360 genotyped donors in the Caucasian-associated ancestry cluster.

The CDR3 runs to 13 residues. V shed 6 bases and J 5 bases; nucleotides not matched to a gene: 5. Per the germline V gene, CDR1 is LNHDA and CDR2 is SQIVND (reference sequence). PCR amplification relied on 60 Vbeta primers (plus 13 Jbeta primers). The table came from immunoSEQ multiplex PCR; TCRdb's copy has only in-frame clones and leaves some out. Among approximately 170,000 clones listed, under 80% were seen once. V usage is TRBV19 and J usage is TRBJ2-5; 8 bases are shared with TRBD2. Source material: PBMCs. The source of this sequence is a man aged 35 to 55 in good health and CMV-seronegative. The CDR3 DNA reads as TGTGCCAGTAGCCCGTCGGGAGGGGAGACCCAGTACTTC. Encoded protein: CASSPSGGETQYF. Full variable domain (outside the CDR3, taken from reference TRBV19 and TRBJ2-5): DGGITQSPKYLFRKEGQNVTLSCEQNLNHDAMYWYRQDPGQGLRLIYYSQIVNDFQKGDIAEGYSVSREKKESFPLTVTSAQKNPTAFYLCASSPSGGETQYFGPGTRLLVL.